Listed below are T cell receptor beta chains from one sample, sequenced in a study of T cells in Graves' hyperthyroidism and ophthalmopathy. TCRdb re-called the multiplex PCR reads with MiXCR, one entry per CDR3 protein. The sample consists of about 700,000 distinct CDR3 sequences, around 15% of them appearing once. The sample taken for sequencing was blood. The receptors shown here come from a woman between 18 and 29 years old with Graves' hyperthyroidism. Each CDR3 is given with its conserved first and last residue. Each record gives: J gene, D gene, V gene, CDR3 protein. The D gene is left open where the match is weak.

J gene: TRBJ1-5
D gene: TRBD1
V gene: TRBV6-2/TRBV6-3
CDR3 protein: CASGWGQHFPNQPQHF

J gene: TRBJ2-5
D gene: NA
V gene: TRBV11-2
CDR3 protein: CASSLTWPQETQYF

J gene: TRBJ1-5
D gene: NA
V gene: TRBV11-3
CDR3 protein: CASSTKGPQHF

J gene: TRBJ2-1
D gene: NA
V gene: TRBV4-3
CDR3 protein: CASSQDRTNEQFF

J gene: TRBJ1-1
D gene: TRBD1
V gene: TRBV29-1
CDR3 protein: CSVETTGMNTEAFF

J gene: TRBJ2-3
D gene: NA
V gene: TRBV2
CDR3 protein: CASSLLGTGTLGTDTQYF

J gene: TRBJ2-1
D gene: NA
V gene: TRBV6-1
CDR3 protein: CASSSELVSNEQFF

J gene: TRBJ1-5
D gene: NA
V gene: TRBV15
CDR3 protein: CATSRTGTAVPQHF

J gene: TRBJ2-7
D gene: TRBD2
V gene: TRBV29-1
CDR3 protein: CSVVGTSGSIEQYF

J gene: TRBJ2-2
D gene: NA
V gene: TRBV7-6
CDR3 protein: CTSSFETSRGGELFF

J gene: TRBJ2-7
D gene: TRBD2
V gene: TRBV28
CDR3 protein: CASRLPGLADEQYF

J gene: TRBJ2-7
D gene: NA
V gene: TRBV3-1
CDR3 protein: CASSTSRGYEQYF

J gene: TRBJ2-3
D gene: NA
V gene: TRBV24-1
CDR3 protein: CATSQGGSTDTQYF

J gene: TRBJ1-4
D gene: NA
V gene: TRBV20-1
CDR3 protein: CSATLGGPNEKLFF

J gene: NA
D gene: TRBD2
V gene: TRBV6-1
CDR3 protein: CASRGTSGYNEQYF

J gene: TRBJ1-5
D gene: NA
V gene: TRBV2
CDR3 protein: CASSDRGSSNQPQHF

J gene: TRBJ1-1
D gene: NA
V gene: TRBV12-3/TRBV12-4
CDR3 protein: CASSAPGTMNTEAFF

J gene: TRBJ1-1
D gene: TRBD1
V gene: TRBV6-1
CDR3 protein: CASRKRQGANTEAFF

J gene: TRBJ2-7
D gene: NA
V gene: TRBV29-1
CDR3 protein: CSVLARISYEQYF

J gene: TRBJ2-7
D gene: NA
V gene: TRBV25-1
CDR3 protein: CASSRDNSYEQYF

J gene: TRBJ2-7
D gene: TRBD2
V gene: TRBV20-1
CDR3 protein: CSARGLATSYEQYF

J gene: TRBJ2-2
D gene: NA
V gene: TRBV3-1
CDR3 protein: CASSHKGTTGELFF

J gene: TRBJ2-1
D gene: TRBD1
V gene: TRBV28
CDR3 protein: CASSLAPSTGNNEQFF

J gene: TRBJ1-5
D gene: TRBD1
V gene: TRBV24-1
CDR3 protein: CATSEGQGPQPQHF

J gene: TRBJ2-5
D gene: TRBD2
V gene: TRBV5-1
CDR3 protein: CASATGGVGQETQYF

J gene: TRBJ2-7
D gene: TRBD1
V gene: TRBV27
CDR3 protein: CASSSRQGLNYEQYF

J gene: TRBJ1-4
D gene: NA
V gene: TRBV7-2
CDR3 protein: CASSPQGVPNEKLFF

J gene: TRBJ1-5
D gene: NA
V gene: TRBV20-1
CDR3 protein: CSASPTVYSNQPQHF

J gene: TRBJ2-7
D gene: NA
V gene: TRBV18
CDR3 protein: CASSPLGQRGSYEQYF

J gene: TRBJ1-2
D gene: TRBD1
V gene: TRBV7-9
CDR3 protein: CASSLVGTGHGYTF

J gene: TRBJ1-6
D gene: NA
V gene: TRBV19
CDR3 protein: CASSAGQAGSPLHF

J gene: TRBJ2-5
D gene: NA
V gene: TRBV5-8
CDR3 protein: CASRSGPLGETQYF

J gene: TRBJ2-7
D gene: NA
V gene: TRBV20-1
CDR3 protein: CSAPFMGDDFGREQYF

J gene: TRBJ2-3
D gene: NA
V gene: TRBV18
CDR3 protein: CASSPSPTASTDTQYF

J gene: TRBJ1-1
D gene: TRBD1
V gene: TRBV29-1
CDR3 protein: CSVADRGMNTEAFF

J gene: TRBJ1-1
D gene: NA
V gene: TRBV6-4
CDR3 protein: CASSRPRGTRNTEAFF

J gene: TRBJ2-1
D gene: NA
V gene: TRBV4-2
CDR3 protein: CASSPSRGGRAYNEQFF

J gene: TRBJ1-5
D gene: NA
V gene: TRBV2
CDR3 protein: CASSGLEQTNSNQPQHF

J gene: TRBJ2-4
D gene: TRBD1
V gene: TRBV12-3/TRBV12-4
CDR3 protein: CASSLPGQGLAKNIQYF

J gene: TRBJ1-1
D gene: TRBD1
V gene: TRBV10-3
CDR3 protein: CAISEPGTAEAFF

J gene: TRBJ1-1
D gene: NA
V gene: TRBV2
CDR3 protein: CASKPNWLSLRSTEAFF

J gene: TRBJ2-7
D gene: NA
V gene: TRBV11-2
CDR3 protein: CASSLVGVHEQYF

J gene: TRBJ2-5
D gene: NA
V gene: TRBV28
CDR3 protein: CASTGTLFQETQYF

J gene: TRBJ1-2
D gene: NA
V gene: TRBV18
CDR3 protein: CASSPGRSVYGYTF

J gene: TRBJ2-4
D gene: TRBD1
V gene: TRBV3-1
CDR3 protein: CASSRVSQGAGAKNIQYF